This T cell receptor beta chain was profiled in a study of response to subunit inactivated influenza vaccine. To note about this clonotype: Its antigen remains unidentified.

The CDR3 is made up of 13 amino acids. Per the germline V gene, CDR1 is SGDLS and CDR2 is YYNGEE. The trim removed 4 bases at V and 4 bases at J, leaving 4 bases unmatched. TCRdb re-called the RT-PCR reads with MiXCR, one entry per CDR3 protein. The repertoire consists of about 700,000 distinct CDR3 sequences, with 11% to 15% occurring once and the leading ten covering 6% to 7%. Study-level findings and limits: Every seasonal influenza vaccination brings in few new T cells, the authors suggested.

V usage is TRBV9 and J usage is TRBJ1-2; 7 bases match TRBD1. This sequence originates from a man aged 45-65 years who received an inactivated influenza vaccine. The material sequenced was PBMCs from blood, taken roughly 2 weeks before vaccination. The CDR3 protein is CASSPTGIYGYTF. CDR3 nucleotides: TGTGCCAGCAGCCCGACAGGGATCTATGGCTACACCTTC.